This TCR beta chain was documented in a study of blood T cells in healthy people across ages. Study-wide background: The capture of about one barcoded beta molecule per two T cells was achieved by template switching.

Each sample provided at least 6 micrograms of extracted total RNA. V was shortened by 7 bases and J by 5 bases, with 10 bases between the two germline ends. The length of the CDR3 is 13 residues. CDR1 and CDR2 (germline): KGHDR, SFDVKD. A J-beta primer mix and a sample-barcoded 5' primer were used in a second PCR of roughly 7 to 12 cycles. Each cDNA molecule carried a tag from a template-switch adaptor that contained 12 random nucleotides. TCRdb itself ran the 5' RACE reads through MiXCR, one entry per CDR3 protein. The sample includes around 1,600,000 distinct CDR3 sequences, approximately 43% of them seen just once.

The gene calls are TRBV24-1 and TRBJ2-2; weak D call: TRBD1 (5 bases). The origin of this receptor is a young woman in good health. Sequencing was done on a sample of blood. The CDR3 nucleotides are TGTGCCACCAGAAGGGGTGAGACCGGGGAGCTGTTTTTT. This sequence encodes CATRRGETGELFF.